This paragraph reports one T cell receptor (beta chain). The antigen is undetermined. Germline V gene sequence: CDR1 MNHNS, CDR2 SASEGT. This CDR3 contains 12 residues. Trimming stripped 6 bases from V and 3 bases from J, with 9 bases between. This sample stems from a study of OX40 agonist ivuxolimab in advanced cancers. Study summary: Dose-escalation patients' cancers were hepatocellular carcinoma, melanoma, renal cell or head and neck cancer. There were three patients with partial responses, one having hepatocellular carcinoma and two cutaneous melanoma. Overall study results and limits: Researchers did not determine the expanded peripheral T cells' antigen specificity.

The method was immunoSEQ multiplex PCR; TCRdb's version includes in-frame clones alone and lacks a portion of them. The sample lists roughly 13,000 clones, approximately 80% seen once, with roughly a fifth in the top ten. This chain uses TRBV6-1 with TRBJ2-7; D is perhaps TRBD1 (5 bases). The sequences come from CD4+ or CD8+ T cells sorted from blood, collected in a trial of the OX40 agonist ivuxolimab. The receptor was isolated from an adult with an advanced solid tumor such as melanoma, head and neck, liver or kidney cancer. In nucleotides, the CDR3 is TGTGCCAGCAGGACAGTAAGCTACGAGCAGTACTTC. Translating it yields CASRTVSYEQYF.